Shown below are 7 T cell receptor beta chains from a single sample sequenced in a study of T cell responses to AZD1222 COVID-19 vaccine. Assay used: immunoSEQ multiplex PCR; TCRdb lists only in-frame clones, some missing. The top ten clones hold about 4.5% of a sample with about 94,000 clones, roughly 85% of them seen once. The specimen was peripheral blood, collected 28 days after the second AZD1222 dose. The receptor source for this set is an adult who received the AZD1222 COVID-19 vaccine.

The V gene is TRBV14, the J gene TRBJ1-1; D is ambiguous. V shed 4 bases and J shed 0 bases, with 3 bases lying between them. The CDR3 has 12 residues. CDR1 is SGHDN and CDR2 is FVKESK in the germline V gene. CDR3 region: CASSLMNTEAFF. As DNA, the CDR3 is TGTGCCAGCAGCCTAATGAACACTGAAGCTTTCTTT.

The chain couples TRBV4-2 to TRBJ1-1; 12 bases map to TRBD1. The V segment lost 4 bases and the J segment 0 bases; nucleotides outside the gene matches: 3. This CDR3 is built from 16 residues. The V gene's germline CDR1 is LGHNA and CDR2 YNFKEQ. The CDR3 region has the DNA TGTGCCAGCAGCCGCGGGACAGGGGGCATGAACACTGAAGCTTTCTTT. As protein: CASSRGTGGMNTEAFF.

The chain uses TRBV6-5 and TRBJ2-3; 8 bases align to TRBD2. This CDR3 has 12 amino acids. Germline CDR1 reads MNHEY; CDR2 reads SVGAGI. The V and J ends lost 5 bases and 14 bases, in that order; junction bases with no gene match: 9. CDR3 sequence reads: CASSQSGGRGYF. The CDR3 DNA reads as TGTGCCAGCAGTCAAAGCGGGGGCAGGGGGTATTTT.

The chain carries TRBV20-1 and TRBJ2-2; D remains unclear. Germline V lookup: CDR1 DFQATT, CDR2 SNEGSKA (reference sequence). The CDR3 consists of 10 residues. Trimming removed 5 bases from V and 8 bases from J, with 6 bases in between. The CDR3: CSAGRGELFF. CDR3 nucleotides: TGCAGTGCTGGGCGGGGGGAGCTGTTTTTT.

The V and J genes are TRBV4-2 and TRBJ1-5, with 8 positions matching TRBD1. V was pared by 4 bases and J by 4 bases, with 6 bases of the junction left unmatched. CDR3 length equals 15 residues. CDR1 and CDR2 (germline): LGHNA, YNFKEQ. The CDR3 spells CASSPWTGSNQPQHF. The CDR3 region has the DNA TGTGCCAGCAGCCCTTGGACAGGGTCAAATCAGCCCCAGCATTTT.

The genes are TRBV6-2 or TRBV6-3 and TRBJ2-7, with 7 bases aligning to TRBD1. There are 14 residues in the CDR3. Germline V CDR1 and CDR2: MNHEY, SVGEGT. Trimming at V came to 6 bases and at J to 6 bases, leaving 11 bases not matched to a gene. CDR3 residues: CASSRPGQTSEQYF. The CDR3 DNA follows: TGTGCCAGCAGCCGCCCGGGACAGACGAGCGAGCAGTACTTC.

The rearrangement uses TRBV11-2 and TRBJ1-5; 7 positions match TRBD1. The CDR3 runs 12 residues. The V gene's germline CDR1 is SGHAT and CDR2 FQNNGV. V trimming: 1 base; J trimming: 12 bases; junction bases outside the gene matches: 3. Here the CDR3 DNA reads TGTGCCAGCAGCTTAGCCGGGACAGTCCAGCATTTT. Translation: CASSLAGTVQHF. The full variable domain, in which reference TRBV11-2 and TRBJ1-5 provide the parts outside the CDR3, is EAGVAQSPRYKIIEKRQSVAFWCNPISGHATLYWYQQILGQGPKLLIQFQNNGVVDDSQLPKDRFSAERLKGVDSTLKIQPAKLEDSAVYLCASSLAGTVQHFGDGTRLSIL.